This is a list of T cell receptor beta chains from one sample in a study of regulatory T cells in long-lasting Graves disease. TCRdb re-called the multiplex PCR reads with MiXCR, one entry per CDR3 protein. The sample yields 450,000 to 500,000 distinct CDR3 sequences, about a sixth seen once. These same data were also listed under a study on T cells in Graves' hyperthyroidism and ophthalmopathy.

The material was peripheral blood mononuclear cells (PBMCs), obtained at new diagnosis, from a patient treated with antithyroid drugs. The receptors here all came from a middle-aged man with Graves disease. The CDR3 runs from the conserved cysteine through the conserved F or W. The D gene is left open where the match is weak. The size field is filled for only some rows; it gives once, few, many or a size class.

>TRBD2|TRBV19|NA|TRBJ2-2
TGTGCCAGTAGGCGGAAAGCCGGGACTAGCGGGAGGAACGGGGAGCTGTTTTTT
CASRRKAGTSGRNGELFF
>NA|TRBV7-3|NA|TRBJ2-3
TGTGCCAGCAGTTACGACGCAGATACGCAGTATTTT
CASSYDADTQYF
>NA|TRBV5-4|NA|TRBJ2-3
TGTGCCAGCAGCCCTACCCCTCGGGGCGGCCAGAGGGGCACAGATACGCAGTATTTT
CASSPTPRGGQRGTDTQYF
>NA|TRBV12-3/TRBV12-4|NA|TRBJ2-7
TGTGCCAGCAGTTTATGGTTAGGCGTTGGCGAGCAGTACTTC
CASSLWLGVGEQYF
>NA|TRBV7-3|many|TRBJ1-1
TGTGCCAGCAGCTTAAGGGGCACGGGAACTGAAGCTTTCTTT
CASSLRGTGTEAFF
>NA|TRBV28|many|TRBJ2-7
TGTGCCAGCAGTTCCACGTCGGGCGAGCAGTACTTC
CASSSTSGEQYF
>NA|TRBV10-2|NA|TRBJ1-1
TGCGCCAGCAGTCCTCCGGGACAAAACACTGAAGCTTTCTTT
CASSPPGQNTEAFF
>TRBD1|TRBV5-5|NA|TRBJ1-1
TGTGCCAGCAGCCAGGACAGGGTATCGATTTACACTGAAGCTTTCTTT
CASSQDRVSIYTEAFF
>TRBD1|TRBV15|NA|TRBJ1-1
TGTGCCACCAGCAGAGATGACAGGGACTTCACTGAAGCTTTCTTT
CATSRDDRDFTEAFF
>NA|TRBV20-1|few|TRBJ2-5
TGCAGTGCCGGGGACCTAATGCAAGAGACCCAGTACTTC
CSAGDLMQETQYF
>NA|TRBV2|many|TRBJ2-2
TGTGCCAGCAGTGACTATCCCACCGGGGAGCTGTTTTTT
CASSDYPTGELFF
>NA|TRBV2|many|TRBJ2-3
TGTGCCAGCAGCGGGGGCACAGATACGCAGTATTTT
CASSGGTDTQYF
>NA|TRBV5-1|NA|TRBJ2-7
TGCGCCAGCAGCTTGGCCCCCAGGGAATTCTACGAGCAGTACTTC
CASSLAPREFYEQYF
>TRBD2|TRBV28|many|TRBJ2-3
TGTGCCAGCTATCCCTCACTAGCGGGACGCACAGATACGCAGTATTTT
CASYPSLAGRTDTQYF
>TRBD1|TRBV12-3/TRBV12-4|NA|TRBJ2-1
TGTGCCGGCAGCCCCAACACGGACAGGTTTGTTAAGCAGTTCTTC
CAGSPNTDRFVKQFF
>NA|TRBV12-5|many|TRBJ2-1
TGTGCTAGTGGTTTGGCCATAACGCGGATTAACTCCTACAATGAGCAGTTCTTC
CASGLAITRINSYNEQFF